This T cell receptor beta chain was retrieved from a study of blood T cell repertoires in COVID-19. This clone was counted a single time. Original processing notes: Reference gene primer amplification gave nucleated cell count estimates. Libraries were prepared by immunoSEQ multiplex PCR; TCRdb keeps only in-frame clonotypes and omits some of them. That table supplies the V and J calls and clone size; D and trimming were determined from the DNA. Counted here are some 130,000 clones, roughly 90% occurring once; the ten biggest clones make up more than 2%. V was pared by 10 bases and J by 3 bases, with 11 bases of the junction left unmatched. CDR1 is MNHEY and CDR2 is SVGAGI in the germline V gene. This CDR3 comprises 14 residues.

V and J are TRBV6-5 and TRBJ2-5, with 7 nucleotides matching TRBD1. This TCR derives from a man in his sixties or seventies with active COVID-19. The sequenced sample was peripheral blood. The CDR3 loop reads CATEGGAREETQYF. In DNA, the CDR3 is TGTGCCACCGAAGGGGGCGCACGAGAAGAGACCCAGTACTTC.